The T cell receptor beta chain described here comes from a study of cytomegalovirus exposure and HLA in healthy donors. Looked up from germline, CDR1 is DFQATT and CDR2 is SNEGSKA (reference sequence). Between the trimmed V and J ends, which lost 6 bases and 5 bases, there was a span of 4 bases. There are 9 residues in the CDR3. 60 Vbeta and 13 Jbeta primers were used in PCR. TCRdb's copy holds only in-frame clones and misses some; the assay was immunoSEQ multiplex PCR. The sample shows approximately 160,000 clones, roughly 80% of them seen only once. Source material: PBMCs. The clonotype was recovered from a human donor in good health. The chain combines TRBV20-1 with TRBJ1-2; D is undetermined. The CDR3 nucleotides read TGCAGTGCCAAATATGGCTACACCTTC. It specifies CSAKYGYTF.